The rows below give T cell receptor beta chains drawn from one sample of a study of blood T cells in healthy people across ages. One entry per CDR3 protein results from TCRdb running MiXCR on the 5' RACE reads. The sample lists 780,000 or so distinct CDR3 sequences; 53% were seen once. The sample taken for sequencing was blood. The receptors were gathered from a man at least 80 years old in good health. The CDR3 runs from the conserved cysteine through the conserved F or W. The order of the fields is clone size, V gene, J gene, D gene, CDR3 protein, CDR3 DNA. D genes are given only for firm matches. Size tells how often a clone was seen (once, few, many) or the class of an expanded clone, and some rows leave it out.

.	TRBV6-2/TRBV6-3	TRBJ2-1	TRBD2	CASSYHRLAGEGEQFF	TGTGCCAGCAGTTACCATAGACTAGCGGGAGAAGGTGAGCAGTTCTTC
.	TRBV20-1	TRBJ2-3	.	CSARDMRGTDRYAYF	TGCAGTGCTAGAGATATGAGGGGTACAGACAGATACGCGTATTTT
few	TRBV25-1	TRBJ2-5	TRBD1	CASSDPRTGIETQYF	TGTGCCAGCAGTGACCCTCGGACAGGGATAGAGACCCAGTACTTC
.	TRBV5-1	TRBJ2-7	TRBD1	CASSLHRGPDYEQYF	TGCGCCAGCAGCTTACACAGGGGACCGGACTACGAGCAGTACTTC
.	TRBV15	TRBJ2-1	TRBD1	CATSRDQGAFGNEQFF	TGTGCCACCAGCAGAGATCAGGGGGCATTCGGCAATGAGCAGTTCTTC
once	TRBV12-3/TRBV12-4	TRBJ2-7	TRBD1	CASSRQGPSEQYF	TGTGCCAGCAGTCGACAGGGGCCCTCCGAGCAGTACTTC
once	TRBV4-1	TRBJ1-4	.	CASSQGSGAGNEKLFF	TGTGCCAGCAGCCAAGGTTCCGGGGCAGGAAATGAAAAACTGTTTTTT
.	TRBV15	TRBJ2-7	.	CATSRSPWGGGYEQYF	TGTGCCACCAGCAGATCCCCTTGGGGTGGGGGCTACGAGCAGTACTTC
.	TRBV25-1	TRBJ1-3	.	CASSEWSALRGNTIYF	TGTGCCAGCAGTGAATGGTCAGCCTTGCGTGGAAACACCATATATTTT
.	TRBV7-3	TRBJ2-3	.	CASSFRVEDITDTQYF	TGTGCCAGCAGCTTCCGGGTCGAAGATATCACAGATACGCAGTATTTT
few	TRBV10-3	TRBJ2-7	.	CAISDNRVMDEQYF	TGTGCCATCAGTGATAACAGGGTTATGGACGAGCAGTACTTC
.	TRBV13	TRBJ2-5	TRBD2	CASSEHGTSGETQYF	TGTGCCAGCAGCGAACATGGGACTAGCGGAGAGACCCAGTACTTC
few	TRBV2	TRBJ2-5	TRBD1	CASSPTGRREETQYF	TGTGCCAGCAGTCCGACAGGGCGGAGAGAAGAGACCCAGTACTTC
few	TRBV29-1	TRBJ2-1	TRBD2	CSMTGPGTSGRTSRYNEQFF	TGCAGCATGACAGGGCCGGGGACTAGCGGGAGGACTTCAAGGTACAATGAGCAGTTCTTC
.	TRBV7-2	TRBJ1-2	.	CASSHDLGAGYTF	TGTGCCAGCAGCCATGACCTGGGTGCTGGCTACACCTTC
.	TRBV12-3/TRBV12-4	TRBJ2-1	.	CASRTQSMGNEQFF	TGTGCCAGCAGAACCCAGTCGATGGGTAATGAGCAGTTCTTC
.	TRBV12-5	TRBJ2-2	.	CASGLGNTGELFF	TGTGCTAGTGGTTTGGGCAATACCGGGGAGCTGTTTTTT
.	TRBV28	TRBJ1-2	.	CASSLSGQVDGYTF	TGTGCCAGCAGTTTGTCCGGCCAGGTGGATGGCTACACCTTC
few	TRBV7-2	TRBJ2-3	.	CASSLVSGGKTQYF	TGTGCCAGCAGCTTAGTGAGTGGGGGAAAGACGCAGTATTTT
.	TRBV14	TRBJ2-1	.	CASSQFHEQFF	TGTGCCAGCAGCCAGTTCCATGAGCAGTTCTTC
.	TRBV10-1	TRBJ2-3	.	CASSEGAAGQHRYAYF	TGCGCCAGCAGTGAGGGGGCAGCGGGACAGCACAGATACGCGTATTTT
.	TRBV7-3	TRBJ2-7	TRBD1	CASSLTGTGLDEQYF	TGTGCCAGCAGCTTAACCGGGACAGGTTTGGACGAGCAGTACTTC
.	TRBV11-2	TRBJ2-1	.	CASSLGAGSSNEQFF	TGTGCCAGCAGCTTAGGTGCGGGAAGTAGCAATGAGCAGTTCTTC
.	TRBV30	TRBJ2-1	TRBD2	CAWNAGGDNEQFF	TGTGCCTGGAATGCGGGAGGGGACAATGAGCAGTTCTTC
.	TRBV5-1	TRBJ2-5	TRBD2	CASSTTGLAGIEQYF	TGCGCCAGCAGCACGACGGGACTAGCGGGAATTGAGCAGTACTTC
.	TRBV30	TRBJ1-2	TRBD1	CAASLGQGTGYTF	TGTGCCGCCAGCCTGGGACAGGGGACGGGGTACACCTTC
.	TRBV5-6	TRBJ2-7	TRBD1	CTSSADRAYEQYF	TGTACCAGCAGCGCGGACAGGGCCTACGAGCAGTACTTC
few	TRBV28	TRBJ2-5	TRBD2	CASTTRTSVRVETQYF	TGTGCCAGCACCACCCGGACTAGCGTGAGGGTAGAGACCCAGTACTTC
few	TRBV9	TRBJ2-7	TRBD2	CASSAAGVGEQYF	TGTGCCAGCAGCGCGGCGGGAGTTGGCGAGCAGTACTTC
.	TRBV24-1	TRBJ1-2	.	CATSEPRRGGYTF	TGTGCCACCAGTGAGCCCCGTAGAGGAGGCTACACCTTC
.	TRBV7-3	TRBJ2-3	.	CASSRMAGSTDTQYF	TGTGCCAGCAGCCGGATGGCAGGAAGCACAGATACGCAGTATTTT
.	TRBV7-2	TRBJ1-4	.	CASSLGGRINEKLFF	TGTGCCAGCAGCTTAGGAGGGCGGATTAATGAAAAACTGTTTTTT
.	TRBV29-1	TRBJ1-4	.	CSGRWGEKLFF	TGCAGCGGCAGGTGGGGTGAAAAACTGTTTTTT
.	TRBV28	TRBJ1-1	TRBD1	CASPGQGAQDTEAFF	TGTGCCAGCCCGGGACAGGGGGCGCAAGACACTGAAGCTTTCTTT
few	TRBV27	TRBJ1-5	.	CASRPTGSNQPQHF	TGTGCCAGCAGGCCAACAGGGTCCAATCAGCCCCAGCATTTT
few	TRBV12-3/TRBV12-4	TRBJ2-6	.	CASSGSRFWSGANVLTF	TGTGCCAGCAGCGGATCGAGATTTTGGTCTGGGGCCAACGTCCTGACTTTC
.	TRBV7-6	TRBJ2-5	TRBD2	CASSLEPPSGEQYF	TGTGCCAGCAGCTTAGAGCCGCCTAGCGGTGAGCAGTACTTC
.	TRBV14	TRBJ2-5	TRBD2	CASSQRLAGLGRETQYF	TGTGCCAGCAGCCAAAGACTAGCGGGCCTCGGGAGGGAGACCCAGTACTTC
.	TRBV6-5	TRBJ2-4	.	CASSSLRVRAKNIQYF	TGTGCCAGCAGTTCCCTCCGGGTCCGTGCCAAAAACATTCAGTACTTC
.	TRBV29-1	TRBJ2-2	.	CSVVETGNTGELFF	TGCAGCGTTGTCGAGACAGGGAACACCGGGGAGCTGTTTTTT
few	TRBV21-1	TRBJ2-3	.	CASSKANDTTLHRYAYF	TGTGCCAGCAGCAAAGCGAATGACACTACCCTCCACAGATACGCGTATTTT
few	TRBV27	TRBJ2-7	.	CASSSRQRSSYNEQYF	TGTGCCAGCAGTTCGAGACAGCGGAGCTCCTACAATGAGCAGTACTTC
few	TRBV12-3/TRBV12-4	TRBJ2-7	TRBD2	CASSSGGPSNEQYF	TGTGCCAGCAGTTCGGGAGGGCCTTCGAACGAGCAGTACTTC
.	TRBV7-3	TRBJ2-3	.	CASSLLSGRTDTQYF	TGTGCCAGCAGCTTATTGTCCGGGCGCACAGATACGCAGTATTTT
.	TRBV20-1	TRBJ2-1	TRBD2	CSAFGTSGRANEQFF	TGCAGTGCTTTTGGGACTAGCGGGAGGGCCAATGAGCAGTTCTTC
.	TRBV20-1	TRBJ2-3	TRBD2	CSAPSGRGTDTQYF	TGCAGTGCTCCTAGCGGGAGAGGTACAGATACGCAGTATTTT
few	TRBV28	TRBJ2-5	.	CASTGLIKTQYF	TGTGCCAGCACGGGACTCATTAAGACCCAGTACTTC
.	TRBV20-1	TRBJ2-7	TRBD2	CSASFWTSGKGYGQYF	TGCAGTGCTAGCTTTTGGACTAGCGGAAAGGGCTACGGGCAGTACTTC
.	TRBV28	TRBJ2-7	.	CASSSEWIRYF	TGTGCCAGCAGCTCCGAATGGATTCGGTACTTC
.	TRBV6-1	TRBJ1-2	TRBD1	CAGQTGNYGYTF	TGTGCCGGCCAGACAGGGAACTATGGCTACACCTTC
.	TRBV7-3	TRBJ2-2	.	CASSPSGTGELFF	TGTGCCAGCAGCCCCTCCGGCACCGGGGAGCTGTTTTTT
.	TRBV12-3/TRBV12-4	TRBJ2-3	.	CASGPRADTQYF	TGTGCCAGCGGACCGCGCGCAGATACGCAGTATTTT